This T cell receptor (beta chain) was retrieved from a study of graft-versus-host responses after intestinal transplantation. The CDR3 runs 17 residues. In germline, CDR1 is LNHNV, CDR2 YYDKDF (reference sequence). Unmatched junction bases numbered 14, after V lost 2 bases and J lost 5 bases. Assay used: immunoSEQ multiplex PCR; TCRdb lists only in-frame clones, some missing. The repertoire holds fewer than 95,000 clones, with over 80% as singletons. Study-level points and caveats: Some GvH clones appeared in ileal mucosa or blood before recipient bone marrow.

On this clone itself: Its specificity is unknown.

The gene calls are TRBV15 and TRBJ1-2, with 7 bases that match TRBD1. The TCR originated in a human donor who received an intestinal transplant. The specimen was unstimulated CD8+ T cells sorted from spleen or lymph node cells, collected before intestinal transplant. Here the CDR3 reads CATSRSPLVRGRYGYTF. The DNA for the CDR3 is TGTGCCACCAGCAGATCGCCCCTAGTGAGGGGGCGGTATGGCTACACCTTC.